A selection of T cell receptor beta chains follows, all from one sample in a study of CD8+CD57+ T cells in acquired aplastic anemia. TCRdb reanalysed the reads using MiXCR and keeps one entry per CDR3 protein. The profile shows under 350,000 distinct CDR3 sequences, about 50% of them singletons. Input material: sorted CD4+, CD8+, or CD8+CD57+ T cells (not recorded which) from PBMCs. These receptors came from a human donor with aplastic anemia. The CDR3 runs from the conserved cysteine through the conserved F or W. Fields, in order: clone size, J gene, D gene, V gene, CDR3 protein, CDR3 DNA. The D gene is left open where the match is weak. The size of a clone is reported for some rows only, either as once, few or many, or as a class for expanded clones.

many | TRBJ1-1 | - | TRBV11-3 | CASSFLRDTEAFF | TGTGCCAGCAGTTTCCTACGGGACACTGAAGCTTTCTTT
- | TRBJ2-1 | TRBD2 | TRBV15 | CATRTSGSSEQFF | TGTGCCACCAGAACTAGCGGGAGCAGTGAGCAGTTCTTC
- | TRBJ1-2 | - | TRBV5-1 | CASSPTGYRLNYGYTF | TGCGCCAGCAGTCCAACAGGTTACCGCTTAAACTATGGCTACACCTTC
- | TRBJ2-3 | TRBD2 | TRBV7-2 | CASSSAGGPTDTQYF | TGTGCCAGCAGCTCAGCGGGAGGACCCACAGATACGCAGTATTTT
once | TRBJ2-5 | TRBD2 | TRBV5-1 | CASSWGLAGEVETQYF | TGCGCCAGCAGCTGGGGCCTAGCGGGAGAGGTGGAGACCCAGTACTTC
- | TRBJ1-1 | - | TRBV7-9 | CASQAGEGNEAFF | TGTGCCAGCCAAGCGGGAGAGGGCAATGAAGCTTTCTTT
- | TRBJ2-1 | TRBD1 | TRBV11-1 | CASSPGGIIYNEQFF | TGTGCCAGCAGCCCAGGGGGCATAATCTACAATGAGCAGTTCTTC
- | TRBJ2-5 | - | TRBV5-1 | CASSPWAGSVGVRETQYF | TGTGCCAGCAGCCCTTGGGCGGGTAGCGTAGGAGTGCGGGAGACCCAGTACTTC
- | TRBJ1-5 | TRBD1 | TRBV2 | CASSEGQLYNQPQHF | TGTGCCAGCAGTGAGGGACAGCTCTACAATCAGCCCCAGCATTTT
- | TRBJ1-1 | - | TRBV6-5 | CASSYLGTNTEAFF | TGTGCCAGCAGTTACTTGGGTACAAACACTGAAGCTTTCTTT
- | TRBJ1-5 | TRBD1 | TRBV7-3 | CASSFTGDYSNQPQHF | TGTGCCAGCAGCTTTACAGGGGATTATAGCAATCAGCCCCAGCATTTT
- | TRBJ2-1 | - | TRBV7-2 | CASSFGWGAEQFF | TGTGCCAGCAGCTTTGGTTGGGGGGCTGAGCAGTTCTTC
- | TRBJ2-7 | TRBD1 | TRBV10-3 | CAIRATGGDYEQYF | TGTGCCATCAGGGCGACAGGGGGCGATTACGAGCAGTACTTC
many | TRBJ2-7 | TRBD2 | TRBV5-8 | CASSEGLAGSYEQYF | TGTGCCAGCAGCGAGGGACTAGCGGGCTCCTACGAGCAGTACTTC
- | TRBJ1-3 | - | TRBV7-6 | CASSSRRAAGNTIYF | TGTGCCAGCAGTTCCCGGCGGGCGGCTGGAAACACCATATATTTT
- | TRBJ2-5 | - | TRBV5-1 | CASSLQEAQYF | TGCGCCAGCAGCTTACAAGAGGCCCAGTACTTC
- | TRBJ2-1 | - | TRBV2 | CASSGVFYNEQFF | TGTGCCAGCAGTGGTGTCTTCTACAATGAGCAGTTCTTC
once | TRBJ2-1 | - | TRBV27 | CASSRDSFQPIYNEQSF | TGTGCCAGCAGCCGTGACAGCTTCCAGCCTATTTACAATGAGCAGTCCTTC
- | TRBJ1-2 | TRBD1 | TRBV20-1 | CSARGQGTYGYTF | TGCAGTGCTAGAGGACAGGGGACGTATGGCTACACCTTC
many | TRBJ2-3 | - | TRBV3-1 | CASSSSVRGYTQYF | TGTGCCAGCAGCTCCTCCGTGAGGGGATATACGCAGTATTTT
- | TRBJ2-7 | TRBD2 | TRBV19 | CASSSGGRAVDYEQYF | TGTGCCAGTAGTAGCGGCGGGAGGGCCGTGGACTACGAGCAGTACTTC
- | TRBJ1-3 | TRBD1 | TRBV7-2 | CASSWGQGARNTIYF | TGTGCCAGCAGCTGGGGACAGGGGGCGCGAAACACCATATATTTT
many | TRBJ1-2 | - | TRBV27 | CASSFRRSSHGYTF | TGTGCCAGCAGTTTCCGAAGGTCCAGCCATGGCTACACCTTC
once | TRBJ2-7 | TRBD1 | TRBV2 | CASSENAGGSSYEQYF | TGTGCCAGCAGTGAAAACGCAGGGGGATCCTCCTACGAGCAGTACTTC
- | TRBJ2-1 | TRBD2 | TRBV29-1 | CSVAGGQNEQFF | TGCAGCGTGGCGGGAGGGCAAAATGAGCAGTTCTTC
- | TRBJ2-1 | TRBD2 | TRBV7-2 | CASSLWGGSDNEQFF | TGTGCCAGCAGCTTATGGGGGGGTAGTGACAATGAGCAGTTCTTC
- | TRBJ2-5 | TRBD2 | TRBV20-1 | CSATDSGGAGETQYF | TGCAGTGCTACTGATAGCGGGGGGGCCGGGGAGACCCAGTACTTC